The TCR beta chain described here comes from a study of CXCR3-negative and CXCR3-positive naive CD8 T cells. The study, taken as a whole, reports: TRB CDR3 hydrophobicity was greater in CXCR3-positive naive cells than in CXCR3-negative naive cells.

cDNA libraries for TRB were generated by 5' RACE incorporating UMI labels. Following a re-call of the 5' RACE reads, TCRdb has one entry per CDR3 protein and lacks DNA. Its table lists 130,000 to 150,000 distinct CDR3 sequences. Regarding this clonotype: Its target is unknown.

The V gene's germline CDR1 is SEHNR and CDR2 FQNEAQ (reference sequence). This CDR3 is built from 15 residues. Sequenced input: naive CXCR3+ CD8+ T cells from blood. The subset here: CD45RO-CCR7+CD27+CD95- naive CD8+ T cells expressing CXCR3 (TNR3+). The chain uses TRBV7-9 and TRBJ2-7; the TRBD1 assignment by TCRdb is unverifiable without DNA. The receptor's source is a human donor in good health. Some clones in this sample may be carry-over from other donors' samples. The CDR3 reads CASSATRDSPYEQYF.